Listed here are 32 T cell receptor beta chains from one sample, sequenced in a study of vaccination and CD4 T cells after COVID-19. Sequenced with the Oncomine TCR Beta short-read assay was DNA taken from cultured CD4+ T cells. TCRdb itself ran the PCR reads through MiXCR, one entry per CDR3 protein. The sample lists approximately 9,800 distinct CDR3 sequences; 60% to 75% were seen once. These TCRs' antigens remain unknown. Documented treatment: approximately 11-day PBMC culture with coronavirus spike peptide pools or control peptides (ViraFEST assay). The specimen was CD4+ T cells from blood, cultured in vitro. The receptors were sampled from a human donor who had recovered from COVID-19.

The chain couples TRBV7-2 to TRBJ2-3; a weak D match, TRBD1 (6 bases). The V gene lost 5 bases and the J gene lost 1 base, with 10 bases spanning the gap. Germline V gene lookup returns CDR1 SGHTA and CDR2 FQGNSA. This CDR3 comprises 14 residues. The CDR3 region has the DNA TGTGCCAGCAGCCCTTGGACAGGCACAGATACGCAGTATTTT. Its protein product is CASSPWTGTDTQYF.

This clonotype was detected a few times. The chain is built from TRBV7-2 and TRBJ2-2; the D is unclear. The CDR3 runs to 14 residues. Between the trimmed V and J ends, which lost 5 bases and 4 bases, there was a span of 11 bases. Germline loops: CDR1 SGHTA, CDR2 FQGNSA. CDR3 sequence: CASSPSQSTGELFF. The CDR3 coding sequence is TGTGCCAGCAGCCCCTCCCAAAGCACCGGGGAGCTGTTTTTT.

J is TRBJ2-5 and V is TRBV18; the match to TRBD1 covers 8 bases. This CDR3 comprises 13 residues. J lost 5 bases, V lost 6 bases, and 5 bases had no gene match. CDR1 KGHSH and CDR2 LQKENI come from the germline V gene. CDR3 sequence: CASSPGGEETQYF. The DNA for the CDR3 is TGTGCCAGCTCGCCAGGGGGCGAGGAGACCCAGTACTTC.

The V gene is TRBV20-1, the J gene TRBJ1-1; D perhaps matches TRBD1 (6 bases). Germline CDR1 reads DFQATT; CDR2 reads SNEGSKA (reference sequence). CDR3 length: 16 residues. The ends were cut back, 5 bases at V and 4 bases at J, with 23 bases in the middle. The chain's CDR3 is CSAAREGEEAGTEAFF. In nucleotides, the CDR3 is TGCAGTGCTGCCAGGGAGGGGGAGGAGGCGGGCACTGAAGCTTTCTTT.

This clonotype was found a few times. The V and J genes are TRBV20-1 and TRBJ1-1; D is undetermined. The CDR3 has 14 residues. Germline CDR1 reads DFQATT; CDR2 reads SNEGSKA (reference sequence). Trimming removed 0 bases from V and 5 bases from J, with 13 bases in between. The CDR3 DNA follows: TGCAGTGCTAGAGATGCCCGGGTTAGGACTGAAGCTTTCTTT. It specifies CSARDARVRTEAFF.

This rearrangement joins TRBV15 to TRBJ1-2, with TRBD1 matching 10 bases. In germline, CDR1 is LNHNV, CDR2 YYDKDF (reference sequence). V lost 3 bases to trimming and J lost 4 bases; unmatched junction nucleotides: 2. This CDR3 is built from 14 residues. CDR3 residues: CATSRTGGGYGYTF. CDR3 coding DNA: TGTGCCACCAGCAGGACAGGGGGCGGCTATGGCTACACCTTC.

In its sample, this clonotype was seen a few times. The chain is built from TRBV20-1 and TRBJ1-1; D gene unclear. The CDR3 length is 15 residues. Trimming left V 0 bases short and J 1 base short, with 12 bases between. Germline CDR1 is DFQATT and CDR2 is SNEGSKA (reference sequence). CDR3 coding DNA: TGCAGTGCTAGAGACCTACGAGTTTCGAACACTGAAGCTTTCTTT. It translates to CSARDLRVSNTEAFF.

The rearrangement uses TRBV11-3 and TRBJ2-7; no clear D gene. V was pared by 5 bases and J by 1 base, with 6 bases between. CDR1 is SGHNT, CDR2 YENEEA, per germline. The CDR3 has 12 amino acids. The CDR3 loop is CASSRMSYEQYF. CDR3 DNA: TGTGCCAGCAGCAGAATGTCCTACGAGCAGTACTTC.

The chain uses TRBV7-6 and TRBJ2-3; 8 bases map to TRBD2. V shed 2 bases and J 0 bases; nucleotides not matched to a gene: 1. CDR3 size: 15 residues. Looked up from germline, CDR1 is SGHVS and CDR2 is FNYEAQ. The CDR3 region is CASSLPGGSTDTQYF. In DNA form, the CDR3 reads TGTGCCAGCAGCTTACCGGGGGGGAGCACAGATACGCAGTATTTT.

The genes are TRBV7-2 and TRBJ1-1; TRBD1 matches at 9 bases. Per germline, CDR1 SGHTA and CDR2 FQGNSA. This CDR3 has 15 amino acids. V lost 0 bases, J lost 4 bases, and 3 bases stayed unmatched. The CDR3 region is CASSLAGTGFTEAFF. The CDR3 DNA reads TGTGCCAGCAGCTTAGCCGGGACAGGGTTCACTGAAGCTTTCTTT.

Written as DNA, the CDR3 is TGTGCCAGCAGACAACAGGACCAAATTTATAATTCACCCCTCCACTTT. Its protein product is CASRQQDQIYNSPLHF. The V gene is TRBV7-2, the J gene TRBJ1-6; TRBD1 might be the D (5 bases). V was pared by 6 bases and J by 4 bases, with 16 bases between. Per the germline V gene, CDR1 is SGHTA and CDR2 is FQGNSA. This CDR3 spans 16 amino acids.

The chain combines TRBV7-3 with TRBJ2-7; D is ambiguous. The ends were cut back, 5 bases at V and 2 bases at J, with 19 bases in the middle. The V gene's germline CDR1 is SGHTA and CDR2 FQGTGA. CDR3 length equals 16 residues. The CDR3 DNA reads TGTGCCAGCAGCCCTCCCCCCACGGATGCCCCCTACGAGCAGTACTTC. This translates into CASSPPPTDAPYEQYF.

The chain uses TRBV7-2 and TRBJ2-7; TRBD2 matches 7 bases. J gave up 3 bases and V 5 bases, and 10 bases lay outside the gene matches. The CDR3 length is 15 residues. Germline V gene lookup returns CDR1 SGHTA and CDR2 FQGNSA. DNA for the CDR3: TGTGCCAGCAGCCCCCTGGTAAGCGGGATCTACGAGCAGTACTTC. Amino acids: CASSPLVSGIYEQYF.

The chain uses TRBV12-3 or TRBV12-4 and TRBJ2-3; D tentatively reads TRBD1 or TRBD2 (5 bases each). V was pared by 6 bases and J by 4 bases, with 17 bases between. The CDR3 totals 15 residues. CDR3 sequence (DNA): TGTGCCAGCAGCCTGGACCCGAGGGACGCAGATACGCAGTATTTT. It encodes CASSLDPRDADTQYF.

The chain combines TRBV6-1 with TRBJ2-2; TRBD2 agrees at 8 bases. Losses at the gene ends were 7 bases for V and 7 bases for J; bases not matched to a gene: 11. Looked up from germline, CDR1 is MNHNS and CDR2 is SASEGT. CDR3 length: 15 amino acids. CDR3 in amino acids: CASISGAGAFGELFF. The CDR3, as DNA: TGTGCCAGCATTTCCGGAGCGGGAGCGTTCGGGGAGCTGTTTTTT.

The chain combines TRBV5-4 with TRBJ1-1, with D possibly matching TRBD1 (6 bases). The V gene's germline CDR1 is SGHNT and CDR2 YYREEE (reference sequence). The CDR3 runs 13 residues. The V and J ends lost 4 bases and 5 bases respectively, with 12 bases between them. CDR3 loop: CASSLQGGTEAFF. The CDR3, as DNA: TGTGCCAGCAGCCTACAGGGCGGGACTGAAGCTTTCTTT.

Written as DNA, the CDR3 is TGTGCCAGCAGCTTAAGAGAAAGGGGCACTGAAGCTTTCTTT. Translation gives CASSLRERGTEAFF. The genes are TRBV7-3 and TRBJ1-1; tentative D call: TRBD1 (5 bases). Germline CDR1 and CDR2: SGHTA and FQGTGA. Trimming removed 1 base from V and 4 bases from J, with 10 bases in between. The CDR3 is made up of 14 amino acids.

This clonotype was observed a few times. The CDR3 region is CASSSGARDTQYF. The CDR3 coding sequence is TGTGCCAGCAGTTCGGGGGCCCGAGATACGCAGTATTTT. The chain has TRBV6-5 and TRBJ2-3, with D perhaps TRBD1 or TRBD2 (6 bases each). Germline lookup yields CDR1 MNHEY and CDR2 SVGAGI. V gave up 4 bases and J gave up 5 bases, with 10 bases separating them. CDR3 length: 13 residues.

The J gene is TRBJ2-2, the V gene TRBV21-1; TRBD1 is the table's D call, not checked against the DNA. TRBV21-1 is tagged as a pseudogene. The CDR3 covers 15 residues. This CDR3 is CASTYRPPNTGELFF. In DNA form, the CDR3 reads TGTGCCAGCACCTACCGGCCCCCGAACACCGGGGAGCTGTTTTTT.

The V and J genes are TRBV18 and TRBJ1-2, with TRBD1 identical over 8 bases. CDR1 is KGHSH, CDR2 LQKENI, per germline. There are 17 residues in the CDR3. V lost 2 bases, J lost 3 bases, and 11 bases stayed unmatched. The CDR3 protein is CASSPIRQGFRDYGYTF. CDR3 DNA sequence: TGTGCCAGCTCACCAATAAGACAGGGGTTCAGGGACTATGGCTACACCTTC.

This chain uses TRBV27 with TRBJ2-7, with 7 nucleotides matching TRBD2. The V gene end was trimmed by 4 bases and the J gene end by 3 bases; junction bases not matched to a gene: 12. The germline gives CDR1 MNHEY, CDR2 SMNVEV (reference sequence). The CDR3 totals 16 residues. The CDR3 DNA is TGTGCCAGCAGTTACAGAGGGTCGGGGGGTTACTACGAGCAGTACTTC. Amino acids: CASSYRGSGGYYEQYF.

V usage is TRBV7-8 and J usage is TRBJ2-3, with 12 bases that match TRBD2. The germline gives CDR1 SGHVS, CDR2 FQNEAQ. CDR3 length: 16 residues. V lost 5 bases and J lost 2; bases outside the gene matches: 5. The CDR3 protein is CASSPRTSGATDTQYF. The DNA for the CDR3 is TGTGCCAGCAGCCCCCGGACTAGCGGGGCCACAGATACGCAGTATTTT.

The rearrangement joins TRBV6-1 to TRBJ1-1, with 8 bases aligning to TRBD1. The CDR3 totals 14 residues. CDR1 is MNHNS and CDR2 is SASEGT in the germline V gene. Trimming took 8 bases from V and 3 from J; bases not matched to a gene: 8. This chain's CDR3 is CASGGRTGHTEAFF. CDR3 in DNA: TGTGCCAGCGGTGGAAGGACAGGGCACACTGAAGCTTTCTTT.

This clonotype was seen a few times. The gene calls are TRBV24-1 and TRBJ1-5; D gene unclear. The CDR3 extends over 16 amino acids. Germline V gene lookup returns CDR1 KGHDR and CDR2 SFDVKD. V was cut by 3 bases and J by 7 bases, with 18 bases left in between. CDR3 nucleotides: TGTGCCACCAGTGATCCTTCGGACCCGAAAGGACAGCCCCAGCATTTT. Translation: CATSDPSDPKGQPQHF.

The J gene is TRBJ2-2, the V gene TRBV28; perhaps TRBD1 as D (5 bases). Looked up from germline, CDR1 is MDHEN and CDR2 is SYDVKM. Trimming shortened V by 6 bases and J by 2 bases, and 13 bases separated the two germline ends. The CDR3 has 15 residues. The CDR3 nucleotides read TGTGCCAGCAGACGGGCAGGGCTCAACACCGGGGAGCTGTTTTTT. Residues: CASRRAGLNTGELFF.

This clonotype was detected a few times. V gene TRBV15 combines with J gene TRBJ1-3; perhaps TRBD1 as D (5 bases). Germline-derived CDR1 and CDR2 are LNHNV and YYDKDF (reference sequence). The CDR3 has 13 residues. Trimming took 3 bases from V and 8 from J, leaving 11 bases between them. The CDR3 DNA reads TGTGCCACCAGCAGGGATCCCAGGGACACCATATATTTT. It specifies CATSRDPRDTIYF.

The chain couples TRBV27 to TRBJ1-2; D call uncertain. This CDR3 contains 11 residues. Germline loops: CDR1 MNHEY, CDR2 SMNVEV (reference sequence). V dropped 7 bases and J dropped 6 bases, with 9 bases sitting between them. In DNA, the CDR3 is TGTGCCAGCACCGACCGGCATGGCTACACCTTC. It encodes CASTDRHGYTF.

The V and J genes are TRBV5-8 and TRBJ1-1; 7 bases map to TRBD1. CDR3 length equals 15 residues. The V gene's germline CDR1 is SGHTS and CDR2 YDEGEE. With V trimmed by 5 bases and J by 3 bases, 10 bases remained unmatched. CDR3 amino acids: CASRRRTGRDTEAFF. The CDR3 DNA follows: TGTGCCAGCAGACGTAGGACAGGAAGGGACACTGAAGCTTTCTTT.

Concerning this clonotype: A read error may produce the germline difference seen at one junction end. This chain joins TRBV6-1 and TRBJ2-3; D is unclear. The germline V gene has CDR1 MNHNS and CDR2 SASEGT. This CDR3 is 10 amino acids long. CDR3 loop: CASSEIVHHF. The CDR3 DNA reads TGTGCCAGCAGTGAGATAGTACACCATTTT.

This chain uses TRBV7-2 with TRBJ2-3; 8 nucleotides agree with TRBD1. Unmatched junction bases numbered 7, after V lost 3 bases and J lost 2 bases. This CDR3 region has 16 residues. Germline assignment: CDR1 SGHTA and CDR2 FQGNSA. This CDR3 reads CASSLTGAGYTDTQYF. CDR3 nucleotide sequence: TGTGCCAGCAGCTTGACAGGGGCGGGGTACACAGATACGCAGTATTTT.

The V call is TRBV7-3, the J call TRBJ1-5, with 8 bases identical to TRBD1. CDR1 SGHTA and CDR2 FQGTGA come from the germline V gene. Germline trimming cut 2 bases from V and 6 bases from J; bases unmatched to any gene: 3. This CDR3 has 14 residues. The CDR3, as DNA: TGTGCCAGCAGCTTACGAGACAGGGGTCAGCCCCAGCATTTT. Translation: CASSLRDRGQPQHF. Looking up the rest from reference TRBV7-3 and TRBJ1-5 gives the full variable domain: GAGVSQTPSNKVTEKGKYVELRCDPISGHTALYWYRQSLGQGPEFLIYFQGTGAADDSGLPNDRFFAVRPEGSVSTLKIQRTERGDSAVYLCASSLRDRGQPQHFGDGTRLSIL.

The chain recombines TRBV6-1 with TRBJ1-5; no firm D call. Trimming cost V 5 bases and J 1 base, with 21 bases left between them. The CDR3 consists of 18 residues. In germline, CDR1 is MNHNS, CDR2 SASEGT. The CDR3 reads CASSPSVGSPISNQPQHF. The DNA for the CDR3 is TGTGCCAGCAGTCCTTCTGTAGGATCCCCAATCAGCAATCAGCCCCAGCATTTT.